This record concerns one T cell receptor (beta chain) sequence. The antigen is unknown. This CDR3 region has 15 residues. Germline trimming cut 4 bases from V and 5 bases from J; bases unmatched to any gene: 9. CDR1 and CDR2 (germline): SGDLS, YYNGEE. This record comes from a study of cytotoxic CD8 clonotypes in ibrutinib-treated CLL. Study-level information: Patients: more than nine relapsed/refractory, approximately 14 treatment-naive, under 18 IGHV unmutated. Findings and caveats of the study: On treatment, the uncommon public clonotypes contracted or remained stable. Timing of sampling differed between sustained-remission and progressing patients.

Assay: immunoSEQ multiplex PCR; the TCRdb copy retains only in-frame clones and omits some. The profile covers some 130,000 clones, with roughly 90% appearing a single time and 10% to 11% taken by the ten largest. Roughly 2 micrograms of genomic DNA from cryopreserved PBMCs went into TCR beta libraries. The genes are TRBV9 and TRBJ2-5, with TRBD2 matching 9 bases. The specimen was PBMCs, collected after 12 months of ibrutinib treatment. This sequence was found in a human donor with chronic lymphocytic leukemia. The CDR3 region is CASSFSGSALETQYF. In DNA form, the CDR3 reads TGTGCCAGCAGCTTTAGCGGGAGCGCCCTTGAGACCCAGTACTTC.